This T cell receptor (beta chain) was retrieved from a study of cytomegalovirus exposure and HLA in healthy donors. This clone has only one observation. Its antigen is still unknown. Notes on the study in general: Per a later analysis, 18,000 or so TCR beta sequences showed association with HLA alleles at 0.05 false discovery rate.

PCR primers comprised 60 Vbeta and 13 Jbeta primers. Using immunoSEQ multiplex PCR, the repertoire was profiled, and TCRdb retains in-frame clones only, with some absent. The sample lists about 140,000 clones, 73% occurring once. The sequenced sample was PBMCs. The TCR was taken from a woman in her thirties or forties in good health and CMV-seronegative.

The CDR3 reads CASSFTGGTNEKLFF. The CDR3 DNA follows: TGTGCCAGCAGCTTTACGGGGGGCACTAATGAAAAACTGTTTTTT. The chain employs TRBV11-3 and TRBJ1-4; D might be TRBD1 (6 bases). V dropped 3 bases and J dropped 2 bases, with 10 bases sitting between them. There are 15 residues in the CDR3. Germline lookup yields CDR1 SGHNT and CDR2 YENEEA.